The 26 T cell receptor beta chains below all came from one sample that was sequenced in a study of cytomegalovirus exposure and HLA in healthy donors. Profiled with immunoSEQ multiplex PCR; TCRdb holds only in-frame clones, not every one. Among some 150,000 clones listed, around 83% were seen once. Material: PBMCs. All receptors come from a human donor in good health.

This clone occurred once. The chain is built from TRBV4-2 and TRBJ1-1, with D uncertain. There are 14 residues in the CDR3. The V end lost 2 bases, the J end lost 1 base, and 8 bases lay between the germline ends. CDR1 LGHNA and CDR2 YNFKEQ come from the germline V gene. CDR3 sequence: CASSQQTGNTEAFF. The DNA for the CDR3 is TGTGCCAGCAGCCAACAAACGGGGAACACTGAAGCTTTCTTT.

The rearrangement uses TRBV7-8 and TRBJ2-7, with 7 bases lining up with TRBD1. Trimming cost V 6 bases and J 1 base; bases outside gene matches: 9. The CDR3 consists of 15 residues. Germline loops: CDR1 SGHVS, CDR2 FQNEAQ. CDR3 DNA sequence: TGTGCCAGCAGTGAGGGGGACAGAAAATCCTACGAGCAGTACTTC. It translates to CASSEGDRKSYEQYF.

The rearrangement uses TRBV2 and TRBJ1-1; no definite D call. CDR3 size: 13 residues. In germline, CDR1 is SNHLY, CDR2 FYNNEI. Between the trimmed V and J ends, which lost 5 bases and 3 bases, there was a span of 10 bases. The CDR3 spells CASSNSFDTEAFF. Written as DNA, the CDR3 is TGTGCCAGCAGTAATAGTTTCGACACTGAAGCTTTCTTT.

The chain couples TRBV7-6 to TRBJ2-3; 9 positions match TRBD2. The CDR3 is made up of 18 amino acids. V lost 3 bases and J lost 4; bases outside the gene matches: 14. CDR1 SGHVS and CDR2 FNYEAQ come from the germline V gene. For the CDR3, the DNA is TGTGCCAGCAGCTTGGGCGGCCTAGCGGGGTTGGGGCCAGATACGCAGTATTTT. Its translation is CASSLGGLAGLGPDTQYF. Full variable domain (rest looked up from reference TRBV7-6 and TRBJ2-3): GAGVSQSPRYKVTKRGQDVALRCDPISGHVSLYWYRQALGQGPEFLTYFNYEAQQDKSGLPNDRFSAERPEGSISTLTIQRTEQRDSAMYRCASSLGGLAGLGPDTQYFGPGTRLTVL.

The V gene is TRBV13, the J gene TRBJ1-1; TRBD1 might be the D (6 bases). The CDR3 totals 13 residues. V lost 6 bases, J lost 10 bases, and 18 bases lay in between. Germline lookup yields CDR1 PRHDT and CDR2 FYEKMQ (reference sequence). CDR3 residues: CASRHLRGGGAFF. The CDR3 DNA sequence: TGTGCCAGCAGACACCTCAGGGGTGGGGGAGCTTTCTTT. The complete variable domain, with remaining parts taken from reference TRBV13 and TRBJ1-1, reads AAGVIQSPRHLIKEKRETATLKCYPIPRHDTVYWYQQGPGQDPQFLISFYEKMQSDKGSIPDRFSAQQFSDYHSELNMSSLELGDSALYFCASRHLRGGGAFFGQGTRLTVV.

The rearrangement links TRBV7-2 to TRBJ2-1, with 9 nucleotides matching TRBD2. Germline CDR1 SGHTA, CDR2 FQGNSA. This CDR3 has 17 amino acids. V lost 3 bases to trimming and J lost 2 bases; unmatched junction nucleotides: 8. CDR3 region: CASSFGSSGGAYNEQFF. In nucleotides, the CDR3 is TGTGCCAGCAGCTTCGGGAGTAGCGGGGGCGCCTACAATGAGCAGTTCTTC.

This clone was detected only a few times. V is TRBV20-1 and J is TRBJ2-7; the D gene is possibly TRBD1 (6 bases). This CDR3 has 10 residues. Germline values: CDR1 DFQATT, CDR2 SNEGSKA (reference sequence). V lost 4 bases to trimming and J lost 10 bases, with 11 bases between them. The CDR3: CSAMQGTQYF. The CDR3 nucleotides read TGCAGTGCTATGCAGGGGACACAGTACTTC.

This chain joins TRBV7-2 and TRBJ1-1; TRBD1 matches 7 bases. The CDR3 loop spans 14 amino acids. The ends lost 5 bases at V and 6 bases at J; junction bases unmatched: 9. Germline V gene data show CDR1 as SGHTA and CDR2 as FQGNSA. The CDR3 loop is CASSRQGWSSEAFF. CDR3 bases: TGTGCCAGCAGCCGACAGGGTTGGAGCTCTGAAGCTTTCTTT.

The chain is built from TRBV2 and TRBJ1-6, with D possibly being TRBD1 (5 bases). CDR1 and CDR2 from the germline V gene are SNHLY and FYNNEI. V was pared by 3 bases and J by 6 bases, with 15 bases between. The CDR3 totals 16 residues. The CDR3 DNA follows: TGTGCCAGCAGTGAGGCAGGGCGATCGGGTAATTCACCCCTCCACTTT. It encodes CASSEAGRSGNSPLHF. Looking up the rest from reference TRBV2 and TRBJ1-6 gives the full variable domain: EPEVTQTPSHQVTQMGQEVILRCVPISNHLYFYWYRQILGQKVEFLVSFYNNEISEKSEIFDDQFSVERPDGSNFTLKIRSTKLEDSAMYFCASSEAGRSGNSPLHFGNGTRLTVT.

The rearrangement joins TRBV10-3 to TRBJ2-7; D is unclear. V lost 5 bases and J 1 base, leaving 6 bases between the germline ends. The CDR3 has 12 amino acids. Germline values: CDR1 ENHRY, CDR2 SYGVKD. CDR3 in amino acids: CAISLGSYEQYF. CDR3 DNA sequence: TGTGCCATCAGTCTAGGATCCTACGAGCAGTACTTC.

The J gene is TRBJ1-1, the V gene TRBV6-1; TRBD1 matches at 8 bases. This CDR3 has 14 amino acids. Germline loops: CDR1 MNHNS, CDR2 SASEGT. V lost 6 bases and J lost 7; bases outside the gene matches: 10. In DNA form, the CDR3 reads TGTGCCAGCAGCGGGGGACAGGAGGTCGATGAAGCTTTCTTT. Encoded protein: CASSGGQEVDEAFF.

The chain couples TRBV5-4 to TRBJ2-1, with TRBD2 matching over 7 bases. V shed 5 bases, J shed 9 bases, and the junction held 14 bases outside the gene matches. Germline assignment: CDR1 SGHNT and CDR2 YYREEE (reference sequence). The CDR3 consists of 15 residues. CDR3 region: CASRIFGRGLSEQFF. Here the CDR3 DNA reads TGTGCCAGCAGGATCTTCGGGCGGGGGTTAAGTGAGCAGTTCTTC. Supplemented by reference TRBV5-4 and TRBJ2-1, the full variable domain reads ETGVTQSPTHLIKTRGQQVTLRCSSQSGHNTVSWYQQALGQGPQFIFQYYREEENGRGNFPPRFSGLQFPNYSSELNVNALELDDSALYLCASRIFGRGLSEQFFGPGTRLTVL.

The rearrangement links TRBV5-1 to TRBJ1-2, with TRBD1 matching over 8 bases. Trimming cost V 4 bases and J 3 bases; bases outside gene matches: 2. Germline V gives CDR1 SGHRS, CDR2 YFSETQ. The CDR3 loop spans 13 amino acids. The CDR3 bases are TGCGCCAGCAGCCCGACAGGGGACTATGGCTACACCTTC. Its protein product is CASSPTGDYGYTF.

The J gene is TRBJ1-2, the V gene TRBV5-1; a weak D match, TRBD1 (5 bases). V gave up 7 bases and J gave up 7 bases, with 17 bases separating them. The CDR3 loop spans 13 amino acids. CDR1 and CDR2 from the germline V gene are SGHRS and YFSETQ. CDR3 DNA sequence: TGCGCCAGCGGGGGGGACCTGGGGAGTGGCTACACCTTC. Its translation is CASGGDLGSGYTF.

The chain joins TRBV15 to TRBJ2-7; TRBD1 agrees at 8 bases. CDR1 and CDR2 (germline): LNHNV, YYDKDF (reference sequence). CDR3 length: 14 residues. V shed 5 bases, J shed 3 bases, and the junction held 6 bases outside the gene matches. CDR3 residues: CATSRGQGNYEQYF. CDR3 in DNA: TGTGCCACCAGCCGCGGACAGGGTAACTACGAGCAGTACTTC.

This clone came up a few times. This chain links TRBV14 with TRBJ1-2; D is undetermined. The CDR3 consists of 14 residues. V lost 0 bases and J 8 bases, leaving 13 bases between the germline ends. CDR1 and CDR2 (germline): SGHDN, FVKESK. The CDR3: CASSQDTGNYGYTF. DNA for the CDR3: TGTGCCAGCAGCCAAGATACCGGGAATTACGGCTACACCTTC.

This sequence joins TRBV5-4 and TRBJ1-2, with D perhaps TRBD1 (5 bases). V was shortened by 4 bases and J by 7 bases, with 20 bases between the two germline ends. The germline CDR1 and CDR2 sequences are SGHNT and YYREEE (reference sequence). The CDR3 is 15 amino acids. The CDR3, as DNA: TGTGCCAGCAGCCTGGCGGCAGGGCAGATCCGTGGCTACACCTTC. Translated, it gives CASSLAAGQIRGYTF.

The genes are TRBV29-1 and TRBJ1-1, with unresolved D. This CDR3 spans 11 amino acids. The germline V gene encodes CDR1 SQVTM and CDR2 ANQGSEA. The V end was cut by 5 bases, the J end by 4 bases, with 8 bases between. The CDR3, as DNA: TGCAGCGTTCTATTTATCACTGAAGCTTTCTTT. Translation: CSVLFITEAFF. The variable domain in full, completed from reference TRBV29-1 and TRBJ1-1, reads SAVISQKPSRDICQRGTSLTIQCQVDSQVTMMFWYRQQPGQSLTLIATANQGSEATYESGFVIDKFPISRPNLTFSTLTVSNMSPEDSSIYLCSVLFITEAFFGQGTRLTVV.

CDR3 DNA: TGCGCCAGCAGCTTGGAAGCGGGGGGCATCTATGAGCAGTTCTTC. It specifies CASSLEAGGIYEQFF. The chain is built from TRBV5-1 and TRBJ2-1, with 9 bases that match TRBD2. V was clipped by 0 bases and J by 8 bases; unmatched bases: 6. Germline V lookup: CDR1 SGHRS, CDR2 YFSETQ. The length of the CDR3 is 15 residues.

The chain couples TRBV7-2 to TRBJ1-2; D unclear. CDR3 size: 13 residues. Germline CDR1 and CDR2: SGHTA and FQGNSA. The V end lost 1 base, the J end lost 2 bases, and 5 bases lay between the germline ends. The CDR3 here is CASSLGRNYGYTF. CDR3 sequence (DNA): TGTGCCAGCAGCTTAGGCAGGAACTATGGCTACACCTTC.

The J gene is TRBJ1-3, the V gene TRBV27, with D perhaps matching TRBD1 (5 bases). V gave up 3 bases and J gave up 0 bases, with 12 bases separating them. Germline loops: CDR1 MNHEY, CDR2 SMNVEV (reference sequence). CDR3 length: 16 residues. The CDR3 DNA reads TGTGCCAGCAGTTTGAGTCGACAGTTCTCTGGAAACACCATATATTTT. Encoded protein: CASSLSRQFSGNTIYF.

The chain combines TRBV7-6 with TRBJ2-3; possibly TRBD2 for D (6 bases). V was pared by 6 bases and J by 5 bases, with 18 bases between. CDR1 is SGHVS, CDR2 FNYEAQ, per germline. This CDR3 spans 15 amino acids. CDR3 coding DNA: TGTGCCAGCAGTTCGCTGGAGGGTGGATTAGATACGCAGTATTTT. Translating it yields CASSSLEGGLDTQYF.

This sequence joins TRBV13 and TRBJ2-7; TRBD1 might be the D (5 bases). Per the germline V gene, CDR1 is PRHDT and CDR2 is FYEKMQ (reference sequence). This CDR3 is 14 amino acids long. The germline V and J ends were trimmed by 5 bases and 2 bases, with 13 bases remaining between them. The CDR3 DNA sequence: TGTGCCAGCAGCCCGGGTCAGGGCACCTACGAGCAGTACTTC. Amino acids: CASSPGQGTYEQYF.

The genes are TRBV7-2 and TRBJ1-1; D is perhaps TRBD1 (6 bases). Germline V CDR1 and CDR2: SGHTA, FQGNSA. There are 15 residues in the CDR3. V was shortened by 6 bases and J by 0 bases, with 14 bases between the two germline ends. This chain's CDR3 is CASSPHGTLNTEAFF. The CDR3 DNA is TGTGCCAGCAGTCCCCACGGGACATTGAACACTGAAGCTTTCTTT.

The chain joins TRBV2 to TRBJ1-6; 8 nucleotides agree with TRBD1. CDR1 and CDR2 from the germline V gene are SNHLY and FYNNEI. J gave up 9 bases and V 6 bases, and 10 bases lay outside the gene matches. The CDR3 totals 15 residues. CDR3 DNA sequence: TGTGCCAGCAGCGAGACAGGGGCGACATTTTCACCCCTCCACTTT. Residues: CASSETGATFSPLHF.

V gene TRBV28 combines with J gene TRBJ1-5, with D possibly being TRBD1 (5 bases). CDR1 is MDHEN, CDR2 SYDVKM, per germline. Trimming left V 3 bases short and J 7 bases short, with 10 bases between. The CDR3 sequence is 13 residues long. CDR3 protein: CASSFAGPQPQHF. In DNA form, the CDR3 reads TGTGCCAGCAGTTTCGCAGGGCCCCAGCCCCAGCATTTT.